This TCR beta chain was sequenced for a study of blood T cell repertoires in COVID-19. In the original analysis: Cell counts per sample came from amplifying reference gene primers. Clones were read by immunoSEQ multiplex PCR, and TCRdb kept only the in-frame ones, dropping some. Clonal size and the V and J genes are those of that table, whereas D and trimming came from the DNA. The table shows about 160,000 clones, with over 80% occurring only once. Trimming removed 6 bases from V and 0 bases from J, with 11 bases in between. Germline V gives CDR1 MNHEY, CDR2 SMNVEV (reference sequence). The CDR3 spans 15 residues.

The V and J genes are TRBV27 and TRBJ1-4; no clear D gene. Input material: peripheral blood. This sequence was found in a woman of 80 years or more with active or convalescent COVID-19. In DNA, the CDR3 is TGTGCCAGCAGCAACAGACCCGCAACTAATGAAAAACTGTTTTTT. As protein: CASSNRPATNEKLFF.